One and the same sample provided the 5 T cell receptor beta chains below, sequenced in a study of follicular helper T cells after annual influenza vaccination. Data came from immunoSEQ multiplex PCR; TCRdb stores just in-frame clones and leaves some out. The sample contains nearly 15,000 clones, about 88% of which appear only once. Time point specified: 2014-2015 season, 7 days after vaccination. Sequenced material: CXCR5+ CD38- circulating T follicular helper cells from blood, taken 7 days after influenza vaccination. Subset indicated: circulating Tfh, non-naive CD4+CXCR5+PD-1+ (ICOS+CD38+ or ICOS-CD38-). The origin of the receptors is an adult who received the influenza vaccine.

This clone was picked up a small number of times. This sequence joins TRBV5-1 and TRBJ2-1; 9 bases line up with TRBD2. The trim removed 4 bases at V and 4 bases at J, leaving 9 bases unmatched. This CDR3 region has 16 residues. CDR1 is SGHRS and CDR2 is YFSETQ in the germline V gene. The CDR3 DNA reads TGCGCCAGCAGCCCACCCCTAGCGGGGAAATACAATGAGCAGTTCTTC. This translates into CASSPPLAGKYNEQFF. The full variable domain, its missing parts supplied by reference TRBV5-1 and TRBJ2-1, is KAGVTQTPRYLIKTRGQQVTLSCSPISGHRSVSWYQQTPGQGLQFLFEYFSETQRNKGNFPGRFSGRQFSNSRSEMNVSTLELGDSALYLCASSPPLAGKYNEQFFGPGTRLTVL.

This clone has only one observation. This sequence joins TRBV18 and TRBJ1-4, with D tentatively TRBD1 (6 bases). Germline CDR1 is KGHSH and CDR2 is LQKENI. This CDR3 has 18 amino acids. V was clipped by 0 bases and J by 3 bases, with 17 bases between them. The CDR3 bases are TGTGCCAGCTCACCACCCCCGTACAGGGACGCGGCTAATGAAAAACTGTTTTTT. This sequence encodes CASSPPPYRDAANEKLFF.

This clone was counted only a few times. The rearrangement joins TRBV2 to TRBJ1-6; D is undetermined. CDR1 is SNHLY, CDR2 FYNNEI, per germline. V was shortened by 3 bases and J by 7 bases, with 7 bases between the two germline ends. The CDR3 sequence is 13 residues long. In DNA, the CDR3 is TGTGCCAGCAGTGATATGCGGAATTCACCCCTCCACTTT. It translates to CASSDMRNSPLHF.

The chain links TRBV4-3 to TRBJ2-5, with D possibly matching TRBD1 (5 bases). This CDR3 is built from 13 residues. Germline V gene data show CDR1 as LGHNA and CDR2 as YSLEER. Trimming stripped 5 bases from V and 1 base from J, with 8 bases between. The CDR3 coding sequence is TGCGCCAGCAGCGGGGCAATCCAAGAGACCCAGTACTTC. Translation: CASSGAIQETQYF.

In DNA, the CDR3 is TGTGCCAGCAGCTCCTGGGACAGGGTGACTGAAGCTTTCTTT. Amino acid sequence: CASSSWDRVTEAFF. The V and J genes are TRBV11-2 and TRBJ1-1, with TRBD1 matching over 9 bases. Unmatched junction bases numbered 5, after V lost 4 bases and J lost 5 bases. The CDR3 is 14 residues long. Germline loops: CDR1 SGHAT, CDR2 FQNNGV.